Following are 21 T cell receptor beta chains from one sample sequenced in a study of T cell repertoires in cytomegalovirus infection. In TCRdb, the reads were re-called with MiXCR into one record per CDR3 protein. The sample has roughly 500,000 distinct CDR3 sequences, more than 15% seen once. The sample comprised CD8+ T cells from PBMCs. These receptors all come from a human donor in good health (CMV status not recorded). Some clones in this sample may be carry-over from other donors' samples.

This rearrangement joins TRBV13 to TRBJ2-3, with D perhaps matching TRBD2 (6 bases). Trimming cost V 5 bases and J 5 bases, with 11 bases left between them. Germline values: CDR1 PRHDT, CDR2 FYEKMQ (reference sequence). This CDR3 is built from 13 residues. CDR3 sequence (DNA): TGTGCCAGCAGCCTGCGGGGTTTAGATACGCAGTATTTT. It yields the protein CASSLRGLDTQYF.

CDR3 sequence reads: CASSPPVPNTEAFF. For the CDR3, the DNA is TGTGCCAGCAGTCCCCCGGTGCCGAACACTGAAGCTTTCTTT. The chain employs TRBV28 and TRBJ1-1; D is undetermined. This CDR3 region has 14 residues. The V end lost 5 bases, the J end lost 1 base, and 11 bases lay between the germline ends. The germline gives CDR1 MDHEN, CDR2 SYDVKM.

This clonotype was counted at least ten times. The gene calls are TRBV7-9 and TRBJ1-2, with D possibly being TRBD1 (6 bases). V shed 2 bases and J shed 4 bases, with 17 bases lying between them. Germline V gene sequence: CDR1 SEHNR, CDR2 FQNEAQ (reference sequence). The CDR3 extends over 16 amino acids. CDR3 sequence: CASSLYQGMRGYGYTF. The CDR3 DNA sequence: TGTGCCAGCAGCTTATACCAGGGGATGCGCGGCTATGGCTACACCTTC. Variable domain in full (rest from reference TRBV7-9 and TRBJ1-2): DTGVSQNPRHKITKRGQNVTFRCDPISEHNRLYWYRQTLGQGPEFLTYFQNEAQLEKSRLLSDRFSAERPKGSFSTLEIQRTEQGDSAMYLCASSLYQGMRGYGYTFGSGTRLTVV.

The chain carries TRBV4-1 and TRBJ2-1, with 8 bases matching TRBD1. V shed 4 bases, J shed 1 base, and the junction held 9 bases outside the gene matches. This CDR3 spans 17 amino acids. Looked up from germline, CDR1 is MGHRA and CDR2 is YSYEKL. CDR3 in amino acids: CASSPPGQEGSYNEQFF. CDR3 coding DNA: TGCGCCAGCAGCCCCCCGGGACAGGAGGGTTCCTACAATGAGCAGTTCTTC.

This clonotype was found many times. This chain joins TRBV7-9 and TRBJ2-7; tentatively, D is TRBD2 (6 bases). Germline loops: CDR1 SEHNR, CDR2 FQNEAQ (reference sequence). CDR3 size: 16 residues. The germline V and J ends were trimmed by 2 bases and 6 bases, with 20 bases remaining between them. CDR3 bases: TGTGCCAGCAGCTTAAAGGCTGGCGGGGCCTCATCCGAGCAGTACTTC. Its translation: CASSLKAGGASSEQYF.

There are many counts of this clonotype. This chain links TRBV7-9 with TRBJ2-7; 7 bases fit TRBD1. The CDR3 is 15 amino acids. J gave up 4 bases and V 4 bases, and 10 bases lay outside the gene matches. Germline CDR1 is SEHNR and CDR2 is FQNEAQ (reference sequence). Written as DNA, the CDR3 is TGTGCCAGCAGCTCCACCGGGACAGCTATTTACGAGCAGTACTTC. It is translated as CASSSTGTAIYEQYF.

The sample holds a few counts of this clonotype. CDR3 coding DNA: TGTGCCAGCAGCGAGCACAGGGGCGTCCTGACTTTC. Its translation: CASSEHRGVLTF. V usage is TRBV9 and J usage is TRBJ2-6, with 7 positions matching TRBD1. Germline lookup yields CDR1 SGDLS and CDR2 YYNGEE. This CDR3 spans 12 amino acids. V trimming: 3 bases; J trimming: 12 bases; junction bases outside the gene matches: 3.

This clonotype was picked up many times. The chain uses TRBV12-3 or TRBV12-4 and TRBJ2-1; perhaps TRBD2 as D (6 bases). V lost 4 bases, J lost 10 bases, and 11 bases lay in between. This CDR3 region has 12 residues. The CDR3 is CASSSGTLEQFF. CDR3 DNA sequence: TGTGCCAGCAGTTCTGGGACTCTGGAGCAGTTCTTC.

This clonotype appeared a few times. The CDR3: CASSLSTSGKREQYF. The CDR3 coding sequence is TGTGCCAGCAGTTTATCGACTAGCGGGAAACGCGAGCAGTACTTC. This rearrangement joins TRBV27 to TRBJ2-7, with 11 bases matching TRBD2. Germline V gene data show CDR1 as MNHEY and CDR2 as SMNVEV (reference sequence). The CDR3 sequence is 15 residues long. V was clipped by 0 bases and J by 6 bases; unmatched bases: 4.

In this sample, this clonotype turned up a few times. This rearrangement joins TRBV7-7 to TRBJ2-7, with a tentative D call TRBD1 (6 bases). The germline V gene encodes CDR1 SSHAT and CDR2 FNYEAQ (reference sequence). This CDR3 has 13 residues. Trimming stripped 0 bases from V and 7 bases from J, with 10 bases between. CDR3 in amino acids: CASSLAGAREQYF. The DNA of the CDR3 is TGTGCCAGCAGCTTAGCGGGGGCGAGGGAGCAGTACTTC.

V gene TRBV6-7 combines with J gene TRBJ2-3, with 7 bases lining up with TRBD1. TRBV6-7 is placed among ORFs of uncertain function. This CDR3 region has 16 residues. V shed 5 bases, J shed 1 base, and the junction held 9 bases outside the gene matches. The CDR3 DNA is TGTGCCAGCAGTGCAGAGCGACAGGGACGCACAGATACGCAGTATTTT. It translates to CASSAERQGRTDTQYF.

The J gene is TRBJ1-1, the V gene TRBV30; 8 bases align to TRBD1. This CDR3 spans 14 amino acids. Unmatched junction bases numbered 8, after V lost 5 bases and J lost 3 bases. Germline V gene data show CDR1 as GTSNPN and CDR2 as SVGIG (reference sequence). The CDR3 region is CAWGRTGRDTEAFF. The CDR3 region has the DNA TGTGCCTGGGGACGGACAGGGCGGGACACTGAAGCTTTCTTT.

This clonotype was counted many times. Here the CDR3 reads CASSWGQGSYEQYF. The CDR3 DNA reads as TGTGCCAGCAGCTGGGGACAGGGGTCCTACGAGCAGTACTTC. The rearrangement uses TRBV11-2 and TRBJ2-7; 10 nucleotides align to TRBD1. In germline, CDR1 is SGHAT, CDR2 FQNNGV. The ends lost 4 bases at V and 1 base at J; junction bases unmatched: 1. This CDR3 has 14 amino acids.

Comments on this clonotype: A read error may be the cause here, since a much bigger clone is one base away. CDR3 protein: CASSTIDRCPVVNEQFF. CDR3 sequence (DNA): TGTGCCAGCAGCACCATCGACAGGTGCCCCGTTGTGAATGAGCAGTTCTTC. V usage is TRBV11-2 and J usage is TRBJ2-1; a weak D match, TRBD1 (6 bases). Deletions cut 5 bases from V and 7 bases from J, with 24 bases between. This CDR3 contains 17 residues. Looked up from germline, CDR1 is SGHAT and CDR2 is FQNNGV. The entire variable domain, with the rest obtained from reference TRBV11-2 and TRBJ2-1, is as follows: EAGVAQSPRYKIIEKRQSVAFWCNPISGHATLYWYQQILGQGPKLLIQFQNNGVVDDSQLPKDRFSAERLKGVDSTLKIQPAKLEDSAVYLCASSTIDRCPVVNEQFFGPGTRLTVL.

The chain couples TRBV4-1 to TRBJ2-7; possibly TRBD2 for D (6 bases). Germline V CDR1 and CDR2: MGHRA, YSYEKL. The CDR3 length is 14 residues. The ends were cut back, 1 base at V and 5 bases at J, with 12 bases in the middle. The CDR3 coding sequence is TGCGCCAGCAGCCAAGTTGGGGAGGTCCACGAGCAGTACTTC. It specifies CASSQVGEVHEQYF.

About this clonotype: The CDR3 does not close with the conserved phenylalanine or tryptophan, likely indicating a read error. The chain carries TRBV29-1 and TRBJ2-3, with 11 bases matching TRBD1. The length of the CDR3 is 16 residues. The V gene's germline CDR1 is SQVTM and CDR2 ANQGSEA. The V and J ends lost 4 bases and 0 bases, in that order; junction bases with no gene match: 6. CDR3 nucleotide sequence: TGCAGCGTTGCGCGGACAGGGGGCGAAAGCACAGATACGCAGTATTCT. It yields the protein CSVARTGGESTDTQYS.

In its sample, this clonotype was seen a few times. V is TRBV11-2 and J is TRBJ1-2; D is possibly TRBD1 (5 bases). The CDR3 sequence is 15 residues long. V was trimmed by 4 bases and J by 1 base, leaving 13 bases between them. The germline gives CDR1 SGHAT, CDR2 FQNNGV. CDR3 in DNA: TGTGCCAGCAGCTCCGTTCCGGGGGATAACTATGGCTACACCTTC. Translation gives CASSSVPGDNYGYTF.

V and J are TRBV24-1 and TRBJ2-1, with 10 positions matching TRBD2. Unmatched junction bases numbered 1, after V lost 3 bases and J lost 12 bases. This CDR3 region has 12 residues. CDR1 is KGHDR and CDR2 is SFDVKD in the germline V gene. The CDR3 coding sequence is TGTGCCACCAGTGATGGACTAGCGGCGCAGTTCTTC. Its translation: CATSDGLAAQFF.

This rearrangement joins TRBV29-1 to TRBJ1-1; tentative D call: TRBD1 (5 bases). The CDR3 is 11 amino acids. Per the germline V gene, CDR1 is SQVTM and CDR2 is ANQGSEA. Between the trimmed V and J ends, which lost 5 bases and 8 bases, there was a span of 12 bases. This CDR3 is CSVRQGKEAFF. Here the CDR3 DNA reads TGCAGCGTTAGGCAGGGCAAGGAAGCTTTCTTT.

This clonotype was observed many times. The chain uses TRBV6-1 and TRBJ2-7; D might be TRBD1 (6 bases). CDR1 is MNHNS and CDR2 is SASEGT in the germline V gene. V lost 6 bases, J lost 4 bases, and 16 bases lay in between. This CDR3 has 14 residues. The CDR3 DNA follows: TGTGCCAGCAGCTCACGGTACAGGGAATACGAGCAGTACTTC. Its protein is CASSSRYREYEQYF.

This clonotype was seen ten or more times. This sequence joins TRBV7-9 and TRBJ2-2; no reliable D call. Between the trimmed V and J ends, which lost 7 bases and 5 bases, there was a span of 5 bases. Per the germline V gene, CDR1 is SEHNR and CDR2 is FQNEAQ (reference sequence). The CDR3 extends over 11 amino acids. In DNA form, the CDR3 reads TGTGCCAGCATAACGACCGGGGAGCTGTTTTTT. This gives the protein CASITTGELFF.